This T cell receptor (beta chain) originates from a study of T cells in Graves' hyperthyroidism and ophthalmopathy. General observations from the study: By a 13 V-J model, ophthalmopathy was set apart from stable hyperthyroidism.

Using RNA transcripts as the source, TCR beta CDR3 regions were amplified. The HTBI primer set was used in a first-round RT-PCR of the TCR CDR3. TCRdb itself ran the multiplex PCR reads through MiXCR, one entry per CDR3 protein. The table lists 130,000 to 150,000 distinct CDR3 sequences, over 20% of them singletons. Those patients with uncontrolled infection, other autoimmune disease, pregnancy or lactation were excluded. Each diagnosis drew on symptoms, thyroxine, TRAb, thyroid ultrasound and orbital computed tomography findings. V dropped 5 bases and J dropped 6 bases, with 17 bases sitting between them. Germline V CDR1 and CDR2: DFQATT, SNEGSKA (reference sequence). The length of the CDR3 is 14 residues. In this sample, this clonotype turned up many times. Its antigen is as yet unknown.

The chain has TRBV20-1 and TRBJ2-1; D gene unclear. The sequencing sample was made of blood. The source of this sequence is a woman aged 45 to 65 with Graves' hyperthyroidism that later progressed to Graves' ophthalmopathy. Here the CDR3 reads CSASPPGPSNEQFF. Written as DNA, the CDR3 is TGCAGTGCTTCTCCTCCGGGCCCCAGCAATGAGCAGTTCTTC.